The T cell receptor (beta chain) described here comes from a study of shared clonotypes between healthy human individuals. The study's findings and limits: Clonotypes that were shared across four donors made up approximately 5% of naive CD4 clonotypes. Generation probabilities of non-shared clonotypes were lower (relative to those shared by all four donors).

A remark on this clone: Its antigen is unidentified.

Germline V gene data show CDR1 as GTSNPN and CDR2 as SVGIG (reference sequence). The CDR3 sequence is 13 residues long. V was clipped by 0 bases and J by 2 bases, with 8 bases between them. The assay was immunoSEQ multiplex PCR, and TCRdb's table has in-frame clones only and misses some. This sample carries approximately 2,000,000 clones, around 95% of them seen once, and the ten largest clones take around 1.7%. The naive CD8 population came from CD45RO-negative cells selected for CCR7, without terminally differentiated effector memory CD45RA+ cells. The rearrangement joins TRBV30 to TRBJ2-7; D is undetermined. The sequence was obtained from a man younger than 35 in good health. Some clones in this sample may be carry-over from other donors' samples. The sequencing sample was made of naive CD8+ T cells from PBMCs. The CDR3 sequence: CAWSVVPAYEQYF. The CDR3 nucleotides are TGTGCCTGGAGTGTAGTACCCGCCTACGAGCAGTACTTC.